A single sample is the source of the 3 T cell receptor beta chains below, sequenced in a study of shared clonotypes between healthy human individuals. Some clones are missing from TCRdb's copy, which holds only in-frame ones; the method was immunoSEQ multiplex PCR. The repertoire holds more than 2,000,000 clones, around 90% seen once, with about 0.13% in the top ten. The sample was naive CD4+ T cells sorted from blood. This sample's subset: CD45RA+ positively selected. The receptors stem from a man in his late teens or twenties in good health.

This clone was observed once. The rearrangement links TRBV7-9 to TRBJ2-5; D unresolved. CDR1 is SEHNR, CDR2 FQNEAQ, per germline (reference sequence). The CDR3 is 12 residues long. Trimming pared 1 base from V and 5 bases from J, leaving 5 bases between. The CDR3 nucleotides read TGTGCCAGCAGCTTAGAACGGGAGACCCAGTACTTC. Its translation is CASSLERETQYF.

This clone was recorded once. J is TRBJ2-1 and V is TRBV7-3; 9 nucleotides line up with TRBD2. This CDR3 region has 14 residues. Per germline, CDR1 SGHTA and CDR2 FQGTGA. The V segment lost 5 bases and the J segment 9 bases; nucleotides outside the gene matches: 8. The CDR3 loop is CASSTGLALSEQFF. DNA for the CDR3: TGTGCCAGCAGCACGGGACTAGCTCTTTCTGAGCAGTTCTTC.

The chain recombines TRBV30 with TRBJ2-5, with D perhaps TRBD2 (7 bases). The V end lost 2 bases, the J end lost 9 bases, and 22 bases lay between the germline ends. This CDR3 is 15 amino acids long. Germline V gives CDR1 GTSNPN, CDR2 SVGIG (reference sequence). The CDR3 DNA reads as TGTGCCTGGAGTACCCCGGGCGGGGGCGGGAGCGCCCAGTACTTC. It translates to CAWSTPGGGGSAQYF. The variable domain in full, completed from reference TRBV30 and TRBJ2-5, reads SQTIHQWPATLVQPVGSPLSLECTVEGTSNPNLYWYRQAAGRGLQLLFYSVGIGQISSEVPQNLSASRPQDRQFILSSKKLLLSDSGFYLCAWSTPGGGGSAQYFGPGTRLLVL.